This T cell receptor (beta chain) was sequenced for a study of long-term antiretroviral therapy in people with HIV. To note about this clone: The antigen is unknown.

Study-wide points: It was observed that HIV repertoires exhibited narrower CDR3 length ranges than controls.

The assay, immunoSEQ v3.0, was run at survey level. Sequencing efforts were directed toward about 35,000-50,000 T-cell genomes per sample. Sequenced by immunoSEQ multiplex PCR; TCRdb stores in-frame clones only, minus some. The sample lists roughly 18,000 clones, around 80% occurring once. The germline V and J ends were trimmed by 7 bases and 0 bases, with 17 bases remaining between them. Germline V gives CDR1 SEHNR, CDR2 FQNEAQ (reference sequence). This CDR3 is 16 amino acids long. The chain recombines TRBV7-9 with TRBJ2-3; either TRBD1 or TRBD2 may fit D (6 bases each). This TCR was recovered from a woman aged 30 to 39 with HIV. The source material was unsorted PBMCs, sampled 2.9 years after starting antiretroviral therapy. The CDR3 loop is CASTRRGGLSTDTQYF. The CDR3 DNA sequence: TGTGCCAGCACGCGGCGAGGGGGGCTAAGCACAGATACGCAGTATTTT.